The present T cell receptor beta chain was sequenced within a study of graft-versus-host responses after intestinal transplantation. The overall study: In this cohort, recipients had multivisceral, liver-intestinal, or isolated intestinal transplants. Among the recipients, all got anti-thymocyte globulin induction and then tacrolimus and steroids for around three years.

From the graft tissue, intraepithelial and lamina propria lymphocytes were released through processing. The assay was immunoSEQ multiplex PCR, and TCRdb's table has in-frame clones only and misses some. The sample contains 15,000 to 19,000 clones, around two thirds of which appear only once. The receptor comes from a human patient who received an intestinal transplant, so some T cells may come from the graft donor. This sample comprised ileum tissue, obtained 14 days after transplant.

The CDR3 spells CASSSEYNEQFF. For the CDR3, the DNA is TGTGCCAGCAGCTCGGAGTACAATGAGCAGTTCTTC. This sequence joins TRBV9 and TRBJ2-1; no firm D call. Germline lookup yields CDR1 SGDLS and CDR2 YYNGEE. CDR3 size: 12 residues. Trimming cost V 4 bases and J 4 bases, with 6 bases left between them.